This record looks at one T cell receptor beta chain sequence and its context. This clonotype was counted between two and nine times. Its binding antigen is unknown. Base qualities are missing; no much larger clone stands one base away. The germline V gene (reference sequence) gives CDR1 as MNHNY and CDR2 as SVGAGI. At the junction V is shortened by 6 bases and J by 5 bases, with 10 bases in between. The CDR3 contains 12 residues, cysteine and phenylalanine counted. Solely the CDR3 DNA is kept, with 36 bases framed from the first base. The library was made by 5' RACE. Instrument on record: NextSeq 500. To allow correction of PCR and sequencing errors, the TCR library protocol tagged every TCR cDNA molecule with a unique molecular identifier. Under the source paper's analysis protocol: TCR identification, UMI-based error correction and CDR3 extraction were all carried out with Decombinator tools. Expanded TCRs were defined as those above a frequency of 2 per 1,000, corresponding to the top 1% of the tumor frequency distribution. Rényi diversity was computed with the R vegan package after subsampling each repertoire 100 times to 5,000 TCRs. To build CDR3 similarity networks, amino acid triplet string-kernel similarity was used, and CDR3s were connected when their pairwise similarity was above 0.82. Using fastp trimming at Q25 and MiXCR clonotype assembly, TCRdb reanalyzed the public sequencing data and kept in-frame beta chains. Here each entry gathers all rows of one CDR3 protein and keeps the most common genes and DNA. The V and J calls reflect TCRdb's pipeline rather than the authors' work. The table for this sample lists 110,000 or so distinct CDR3 sequences; 11% of them were counted only once. In total, the top ten clones hold around 24% of the sample.

This sample stems from a study of spatial heterogeneity in lung cancer (dated by TCRdb to between 2019 and 2020). For context, the study as a whole: The donors were around 69 patients from the lung TRACERx cohort who had early-stage, untreated non-small cell lung cancer. Follow-up PBMC samples were sequenced whenever available, and the median time to follow-up was two to three years after resection. More beta-chain than alpha-chain transcripts were consistently detected, likely reflecting higher beta-chain transcript abundance. In the raw uncorrected reads, each unique combination of TCR and UMI appeared on average more than ten times. TCR alpha and beta repertoires were quantitatively compared across multiple tumor regions, matched nontumor lung and blood in non-small cell lung cancer. The study linked features of the TCR repertoire to counts of nonsynonymous mutations, which were determined by whole-exome sequencing of tumor tissue. Both alpha and beta chains were TCR-sequenced in 210 or so tumor regions, fewer than 80 matched nontumor lung samples and 56 PBMC samples obtained at surgery. General findings and caveats noted by the study authors: Confirming at a functional level the hypothesis that regional TCRs recognize regional mutations was considered to require additional single-cell paired TCR alpha and beta sequencing. Ubiquitous expanded tumor TCRs were detected in blood more often at tumor resection than at routine follow-up. Only 14 to 15 patients were included in comparisons of baseline and follow-up blood repertoires.

Interpreted using the paper, the time point label stands for: blood at routine non-recurrence follow-up after resection. Whole RNA extracted from tumor and nontumor lung tissue, or from cryopreserved PBMC samples, was used for TCR sequencing without cell sorting. A patient was chosen for TCR sequencing only when enough RNA was available from at least two tumor regions. The chain employs TRBV6-6 and TRBJ2-5; the D gene is possibly TRBD1, with 6 bases matching. The material sequenced was PBMCs, taken at follow-up. This receptor was identified in a female donor with early-stage non-small cell lung cancer. CDR3 sequence: CASSPQGETQYF. The DNA sequence is given as TGTGCCAGCAGCCCGCAGGGGGAGACCCAGTACTTC.